Below are 23 T cell receptor beta chains sequenced from a single sample in a study of OX40 agonist ivuxolimab in advanced cancers. Measured with immunoSEQ multiplex PCR; TCRdb has only the in-frame clones, and not every one. The table records roughly 48,000 clones, approximately 86% of them present only once. The specimen was CD4+ or CD8+ T cells sorted from blood, collected in a trial of the OX40 agonist ivuxolimab. The receptors originated from an adult with an advanced solid tumor such as melanoma, head and neck, liver or kidney cancer.

V gene TRBV2 combines with J gene TRBJ2-7; TRBD1 aligns across 9 bases. The CDR3 runs 15 residues. Germline loops: CDR1 SNHLY, CDR2 FYNNEI. The trim removed 6 bases at V and 2 bases at J, leaving 8 bases unmatched. CDR3 sequence (DNA): TGTGCCAGCAGATTAAACCGGGACAGGGCCTACGAGCAGTACTTC. It translates to CASRLNRDRAYEQYF.

The gene calls are TRBV6-5 and TRBJ1-1; tentatively, D is TRBD1 (5 bases). Germline assignment: CDR1 MNHEY and CDR2 SVGAGI. The CDR3 covers 13 residues. Between the trimmed V and J ends, which lost 2 bases and 1 base, there was a span of 5 bases. The CDR3 loop is CASSYTGNTEAFF. CDR3 coding DNA: TGTGCCAGCAGTTACACAGGGAACACTGAAGCTTTCTTT.

The chain carries TRBV6-5 and TRBJ1-4; D uncertain. CDR3 size: 13 residues. Germline assignment: CDR1 MNHEY and CDR2 SVGAGI. Deletions cut 0 bases from V and 14 bases from J, with 13 bases between. The chain's CDR3 is CASSYSISGRLFF. In DNA form, the CDR3 reads TGTGCCAGCAGTTACTCGATCAGCGGGAGGCTGTTTTTT.

The V call is TRBV5-5, the J call TRBJ2-3; D is unresolved. Germline V gene data show CDR1 as SGHKS and CDR2 as YYEKEE (reference sequence). V lost 3 bases, J lost 4 bases, and 15 bases lay in between. CDR3 size: 15 residues. The CDR3 nucleotides read TGTGCCAGCAGCTCGCTACCCCAGGCCCCAGATACGCAGTATTTT. Protein: CASSSLPQAPDTQYF. The whole variable domain, filled in from reference TRBV5-5 and TRBJ2-3, reads DAGVTQSPTHLIKTRGQQVTLRCSPISGHKSVSWYQQVLGQGPQFIFQYYEKEERGRGNFPDRFSARQFPNYSSELNVNALLLGDSALYLCASSSLPQAPDTQYFGPGTRLTVL.

This clone was observed a few times. The chain couples TRBV2 to TRBJ1-1; D perhaps matches TRBD1 (6 bases). CDR3 length: 12 residues. Trimming removed 2 bases from V and 7 bases from J, with 8 bases in between. Germline-derived CDR1 and CDR2 are SNHLY and FYNNEI. DNA for the CDR3: TGTGCCAGCAGTGAACAGGGGAGTGAAGCTTTCTTT. Translating it yields CASSEQGSEAFF. Looking up the rest from reference TRBV2 and TRBJ1-1 gives the full variable domain: EPEVTQTPSHQVTQMGQEVILRCVPISNHLYFYWYRQILGQKVEFLVSFYNNEISEKSEIFDDQFSVERPDGSNFTLKIRSTKLEDSAMYFCASSEQGSEAFFGQGTRLTVV.

The rearrangement joins TRBV6-6 to TRBJ1-5, with 9 bases fitting TRBD1. The V segment lost 5 bases and the J segment 3 bases; nucleotides outside the gene matches: 5. The CDR3 has 15 residues. Germline CDR1 reads MNHNY; CDR2 reads SVGAGI (reference sequence). Written as DNA, the CDR3 is TGTGCCAGCAGTCTGGACAGGGGCGTCAATCAGCCCCAGCATTTT. Protein: CASSLDRGVNQPQHF.

V gene TRBV6-1 combines with J gene TRBJ2-7; D tentatively fits TRBD1 or TRBD2 (5 bases each). Germline loops: CDR1 MNHNS, CDR2 SASEGT. V lost 5 bases and J 1 base, leaving 12 bases between the germline ends. This CDR3 region has 14 residues. The CDR3 loop reads CASSYLGPSYEQYF. CDR3 DNA sequence: TGTGCCAGCAGTTATTTGGGACCTTCCTACGAGCAGTACTTC.

This clone was detected a few times. This chain joins TRBV12-5 and TRBJ2-1; D gene unclear. The germline gives CDR1 LGHNT, CDR2 FRNRAP. Trimming removed 0 bases from V and 0 bases from J, with 12 bases in between. CDR3 length equals 17 residues. The chain's CDR3 is CASGLVLGSSSYNEQFF. In DNA, the CDR3 is TGTGCTAGTGGTTTGGTACTCGGGTCGAGCTCCTACAATGAGCAGTTCTTC. Supplemented by reference TRBV12-5 and TRBJ2-1, the full variable domain reads DARVTQTPRHKVTEMGQEVTMRCQPILGHNTVFWYRQTMMQGLELLAYFRNRAPLDDSGMPKDRFSAEMPDATLATLKIQPSEPRDSAVYFCASGLVLGSSSYNEQFFGPGTRLTVL.

The V call is TRBV4-2, the J call TRBJ2-1; 9 nucleotides agree with TRBD2. The CDR3 spans 15 residues. Unmatched junction bases numbered 4, after V lost 3 bases and J lost 4 bases. Per the germline V gene, CDR1 is LGHNA and CDR2 is YNFKEQ. The CDR3: CASSQRGGPYNEQFF. The CDR3 region has the DNA TGTGCCAGCAGCCAGCGGGGGGGTCCATACAATGAGCAGTTCTTC.

The chain uses TRBV6-5 and TRBJ1-1; D remains ambiguous. V was shortened by 2 bases and J by 8 bases, with 6 bases between the two germline ends. The CDR3 contains 11 residues. Germline-derived CDR1 and CDR2 are MNHEY and SVGAGI. The CDR3 sequence: CASSYLGEAFF. Here the CDR3 DNA reads TGTGCCAGCAGTTACCTAGGGGAAGCTTTCTTT.

The table lists this clone with a few counts. At one end, the junction sequence differs from germline, possibly due to a read error. The J gene is TRBJ2-5, the V gene TRBV9, with TRBD2 identical over 13 bases. Germline V gene lookup returns CDR1 SGDLS and CDR2 YYNGEE. There are 17 residues in the CDR3. The CDR3 sequence is CASSPGLLAGGQGTQYF. The CDR3 nucleotides are TGTGCCAGCAGCCCAGGATTACTAGCGGGGGGGCAAGGGACCCAGTACTTC.

This clone showed up just a few times. This sequence joins TRBV5-1 and TRBJ2-3; the match to TRBD1 covers 10 bases. Germline CDR1 SGHRS, CDR2 YFSETQ. This CDR3 has 16 residues. J lost 0 bases, V lost 4 bases, and 5 bases had no gene match. This chain's CDR3 is CASSTGTGVSTDTQYF. The CDR3 DNA sequence: TGCGCCAGCAGCACCGGGACAGGGGTTAGCACAGATACGCAGTATTTT.

CDR3 amino acids: CSVKKTYEQYF. CDR3 bases: TGCAGCGTAAAGAAGACCTACGAGCAGTACTTC. The gene calls are TRBV29-1 and TRBJ2-7; no clear D gene. This CDR3 contains 11 residues. From germline, CDR1 is SQVTM and CDR2 ANQGSEA. V lost 6 bases to trimming and J lost 2 bases, with 8 bases between them.

The chain combines TRBV7-2 with TRBJ1-5, with a possible D match to TRBD1 (6 bases). Germline assignment: CDR1 SGHTA and CDR2 FQGNSA. Trimming cost V 1 base and J 9 bases, with 13 bases left between them. CDR3 length equals 14 residues. The CDR3 coding sequence is TGTGCCAGCAGCTTAGTGGGCGAAGGGGGGCCCCAGCATTTT. Translated, it gives CASSLVGEGGPQHF.

This clone occurred a few times. Written as DNA, the CDR3 is TGTGCCAGCAGCTTAGGGCCGGACGCTAACTATGGCTACACCTTC. Amino acid sequence: CASSLGPDANYGYTF. The gene calls are TRBV7-2 and TRBJ1-2; no firm D call. CDR1 and CDR2 (germline): SGHTA, FQGNSA. CDR3 length: 15 amino acids. V lost 1 base and J lost 0, with 9 bases in between.

V usage is TRBV7-6 and J usage is TRBJ2-5; 7 positions agree with TRBD1. Germline V gene lookup returns CDR1 SGHVS and CDR2 FNYEAQ. V was clipped by 8 bases and J by 4 bases; unmatched bases: 7. The CDR3 is made up of 13 amino acids. The DNA of the CDR3 is TGTGCCAGCGCACGAACAGGGGCAGAGACCCAGTACTTC. Residues: CASARTGAETQYF.

This clone was observed a handful of times. CDR3 protein: CATSRDVSIRGSSYEQYF. CDR3 DNA sequence: TGTGCCACCAGCAGAGATGTTTCTATCCGGGGGAGCTCCTACGAGCAGTACTTC. V gene TRBV15 combines with J gene TRBJ2-7; a weak D match, TRBD2 (6 bases). The ends were cut back, 0 bases at V and 0 bases at J, with 18 bases in the middle. The germline gives CDR1 LNHNV, CDR2 YYDKDF (reference sequence). The CDR3 extends over 18 amino acids.

V is TRBV30 and J is TRBJ1-2; no clear D gene. Germline V gene data show CDR1 as GTSNPN and CDR2 as SVGIG (reference sequence). Trimming left V 0 bases short and J 4 bases short, with 9 bases between. The CDR3 runs 13 residues. CDR3 DNA sequence: TGTGCCTGGAGTGTAGGCAGAGTCTATGGCTACACCTTC. Its translation: CAWSVGRVYGYTF.

The genes are TRBV6-5 and TRBJ2-7; D uncertain. The germline CDR1 and CDR2 sequences are MNHEY and SVGAGI. This CDR3 has 12 amino acids. V was trimmed by 2 bases and J by 0 bases, leaving 2 bases between them. The CDR3 loop reads CASSYNSYEQYF. The CDR3 DNA is TGTGCCAGCAGTTACAACTCCTACGAGCAGTACTTC.

The chain carries TRBV7-8 and TRBJ2-3, with 7 bases aligning to TRBD2. CDR1 and CDR2 from the germline V gene are SGHVS and FQNEAQ. The length of the CDR3 is 16 residues. The V gene end was trimmed by 6 bases and the J gene end by 1 base; junction bases not matched to a gene: 10. Here the CDR3 reads CASRPNSGVGTDTQYF. CDR3 in DNA: TGTGCCAGCAGACCTAACAGCGGGGTCGGCACAGATACGCAGTATTTT.

This chain links TRBV19 with TRBJ2-7; 9 bases align to TRBD1. The germline gives CDR1 LNHDA, CDR2 SQIVND (reference sequence). The CDR3 loop spans 14 amino acids. Trimming took 5 bases from V and 4 from J; bases not matched to a gene: 6. The CDR3 loop reads CASSSGTGLYEQYF. DNA for the CDR3: TGTGCCAGTAGTTCCGGGACAGGGCTATACGAGCAGTACTTC.

The rearrangement uses TRBV27 and TRBJ1-1; maybe TRBD1 (6 bases). Trimming removed 5 bases at V and 2 bases at J, with 12 bases between. This CDR3 is 14 amino acids long. Germline V gives CDR1 MNHEY, CDR2 SMNVEV (reference sequence). The CDR3 coding sequence is TGTGCCAGCAGTCTAACAGGGTCTAACACTGAAGCTTTCTTT. Its translation is CASSLTGSNTEAFF.

The V call is TRBV10-3, the J call TRBJ2-1, with 7 bases fitting TRBD1. Germline-derived CDR1 and CDR2 are ENHRY and SYGVKD. Trimming took 4 bases from V and 5 from J; bases not matched to a gene: 8. The CDR3 has 15 residues. The CDR3 loop reads CAISGRGLLNNEQFF. In DNA form, the CDR3 reads TGTGCCATCAGTGGAAGGGGGCTTCTAAACAATGAGCAGTTCTTC.